This is a list of T cell receptor beta chains from one sample in a study of cytomegalovirus exposure and HLA in healthy donors. Clones were sequenced by immunoSEQ multiplex PCR, and TCRdb holds only the in-frame ones, with some missing. Altogether 120,000 to 150,000 clones are present, approximately 86% being singletons, with the ten largest covering 4.5%. The sample consisted of PBMCs. The receptors come from a man aged 18 to 29 in good health and CMV-seropositive. The CDR3 runs from the conserved cysteine through the conserved F or W. A D gene is named only where the DNA matches it firmly. Only some rows state a clone size, as once, few, many or a class for expanded clones.

v_call: TRBV13
j_call: TRBJ2-5
d_call: TRBD1
clone_size: NA
cdr3_nt: TGTGCCAGCAGCCTCGGGACAGACCAAGAGACCCAGTACTTC
cdr3_aa: CASSLGTDQETQYF

v_call: TRBV11-3
j_call: TRBJ2-7
d_call: TRBD2
clone_size: NA
cdr3_nt: TGTGCCAGCAGCTCCAGGGTGGGAGGGGAGCAGTACTTC
cdr3_aa: CASSSRVGGEQYF

v_call: TRBV28
j_call: TRBJ2-7
d_call: TRBD2
clone_size: NA
cdr3_nt: TGTGCCAGCAGTCTCACCCGACTACTAGCGGGAGGGGGCGAGCAGTACTTC
cdr3_aa: CASSLTRLLAGGGEQYF

v_call: TRBV4-1
j_call: TRBJ1-2
d_call: NA
clone_size: NA
cdr3_nt: TGCGCCAGCAGCCAAGGCCCAGGGGTTTCTAACTATGGCTACACCTTC
cdr3_aa: CASSQGPGVSNYGYTF

v_call: TRBV13
j_call: TRBJ2-1
d_call: NA
clone_size: NA
cdr3_nt: TGTGCCAGCAGCGGACCGGGACTCCTCGGCGGTGAGCAGTTCTTC
cdr3_aa: CASSGPGLLGGEQFF

v_call: TRBV7-9
j_call: TRBJ1-2
d_call: NA
clone_size: NA
cdr3_nt: TGTGCCAGCAGCATTCCAGACAGGACATTCTATGGCTACACCTTC
cdr3_aa: CASSIPDRTFYGYTF

v_call: TRBV29-1
j_call: TRBJ1-2
d_call: TRBD1
clone_size: NA
cdr3_nt: TGCAGCGTTGAAGGGGAATGGACAGGGCATGGCTACACCTTC
cdr3_aa: CSVEGEWTGHGYTF

v_call: TRBV5-1
j_call: TRBJ1-1
d_call: NA
clone_size: few
cdr3_nt: TGCGCCAGCAGCTTGGGGCGGGGGACAATGAACACTGAAGCTTTCTTT
cdr3_aa: CASSLGRGTMNTEAFF

v_call: TRBV19
j_call: TRBJ1-1
d_call: NA
clone_size: NA
cdr3_nt: TGTGCCAGTTTAAGGGACTTCGAAGCTTTCTTT
cdr3_aa: CASLRDFEAFF

v_call: TRBV7-6
j_call: TRBJ1-5
d_call: NA
clone_size: NA
cdr3_nt: TGTGCCAGCAGCCCCCTTTCGGGGGTCGGTGGTCAGCCCCAGCATTTT
cdr3_aa: CASSPLSGVGGQPQHF

v_call: TRBV18
j_call: TRBJ2-1
d_call: NA
clone_size: NA
cdr3_nt: TGTGCCAGCTCGAGGCAGGGAGGCAATGAGCAGTTCTTC
cdr3_aa: CASSRQGGNEQFF

v_call: TRBV27
j_call: TRBJ1-2
d_call: NA
clone_size: few
cdr3_nt: TGTGCCAGCACCAGATCCGGGATCGGTGGCTACACCTTC
cdr3_aa: CASTRSGIGGYTF

v_call: TRBV28
j_call: TRBJ2-7
d_call: TRBD2
clone_size: NA
cdr3_nt: TGTGCCAGCAGAGATAGCGGGAGTTACGAGCAGTACTTC
cdr3_aa: CASRDSGSYEQYF

v_call: TRBV11-2
j_call: TRBJ2-5
d_call: TRBD2
clone_size: NA
cdr3_nt: TGTGCCAGCAGCGGCCGACTAGCGGGAGGGGAGACCCAGTACTTC
cdr3_aa: CASSGRLAGGETQYF

v_call: TRBV2
j_call: TRBJ1-5
d_call: NA
clone_size: NA
cdr3_nt: TGTGCCAGCAGTGACATGGGGGCGAACAATCAGCCCCAGCATTTT
cdr3_aa: CASSDMGANNQPQHF

v_call: TRBV18
j_call: TRBJ1-2
d_call: NA
clone_size: NA
cdr3_nt: TGTGCCAGCTCACCTAATAAGGCGGTTGTGGAATGGGGCTACACCTTC
cdr3_aa: CASSPNKAVVEWGYTF

v_call: TRBV19
j_call: TRBJ2-7
d_call: NA
clone_size: NA
cdr3_nt: TGTGCCACCTCCTTTGTGAGCGGAGGGGAGCAGTACTTC
cdr3_aa: CATSFVSGGEQYF

v_call: TRBV27
j_call: TRBJ1-1
d_call: NA
clone_size: NA
cdr3_nt: TGTGCCAGCAGTTTAGATCCCCGGCGGACAACGAACACTGAAGCTTTCTTT
cdr3_aa: CASSLDPRRTTNTEAFF

v_call: TRBV27
j_call: TRBJ2-3
d_call: NA
clone_size: NA
cdr3_nt: TGTGCCAGCAGTAGAGACGGGGTAGAAGATACGCAGTATTTT
cdr3_aa: CASSRDGVEDTQYF

v_call: TRBV19
j_call: TRBJ1-5
d_call: TRBD1
clone_size: NA
cdr3_nt: TGTGCCAGTAGTCCCTATTGGGGACAGGAAAGTCATCAGCCCCAGCATTTT
cdr3_aa: CASSPYWGQESHQPQHF

v_call: TRBV27
j_call: TRBJ2-1
d_call: TRBD2
clone_size: NA
cdr3_nt: TGTGCCGTCGGTAGCGGGGGCAATGAGCAGTTCTTC
cdr3_aa: CAVGSGGNEQFF

v_call: TRBV29-1
j_call: TRBJ2-2
d_call: NA
clone_size: NA
cdr3_nt: TGCAGCGTTAAGATAGCGGTTTCGAACACCGGGGAGCTGTTTTTT
cdr3_aa: CSVKIAVSNTGELFF

v_call: TRBV28
j_call: TRBJ2-1
d_call: NA
clone_size: NA
cdr3_nt: TGTGCCAGCAGCCTCCGGGACTCCGACTTGAGTGAGCAGTTCTTC
cdr3_aa: CASSLRDSDLSEQFF

v_call: TRBV27
j_call: TRBJ2-3
d_call: NA
clone_size: NA
cdr3_nt: TGTGCCAGCAGTTTAGGTCGTCCCTACACAGATACGCAGTATTTT
cdr3_aa: CASSLGRPYTDTQYF

v_call: TRBV30
j_call: TRBJ2-2
d_call: TRBD1
clone_size: NA
cdr3_nt: TGTGCCTGGAGTGTACTGGGGCTGACAGGGACCGGGGAGCTGTTTTTT
cdr3_aa: CAWSVLGLTGTGELFF

v_call: TRBV5-1
j_call: TRBJ1-1
d_call: NA
clone_size: NA
cdr3_nt: TGCGCCTCTCGGCGGGGATTGAACACTGAAGCTTTCTTT
cdr3_aa: CASRRGLNTEAFF

v_call: TRBV9
j_call: TRBJ2-7
d_call: TRBD2
clone_size: NA
cdr3_nt: TGTGCCAGCAGCGGTAGCGGGGACGCGAACTACGAGCAGTACTTC
cdr3_aa: CASSGSGDANYEQYF

v_call: TRBV6-6
j_call: TRBJ1-6
d_call: NA
clone_size: few
cdr3_nt: TGTGCCAGCAGTTACTCAGGGGATAATTCACCCCTCCACTTT
cdr3_aa: CASSYSGDNSPLHF

v_call: TRBV18
j_call: TRBJ2-7
d_call: TRBD1
clone_size: once
cdr3_nt: TGTGCCAGCTCACCGGGACAGGCCCCTGGTTACTACGAGCAGTACTTC
cdr3_aa: CASSPGQAPGYYEQYF

v_call: TRBV30
j_call: TRBJ1-4
d_call: TRBD1
clone_size: NA
cdr3_nt: TGTGCCTGGAGTAGAACAGGGGTTGAAAAACTGTTTTTT
cdr3_aa: CAWSRTGVEKLFF

v_call: TRBV6-1
j_call: TRBJ2-1
d_call: TRBD2
clone_size: NA
cdr3_nt: TGTGCCAGCACCGGGACTAGCGGGAGCAACAATGAGCAGTTCTTC
cdr3_aa: CASTGTSGSNNEQFF

v_call: TRBV11-3
j_call: TRBJ2-7
d_call: NA
clone_size: NA
cdr3_nt: TGTGCCAGCAGCCGTACAGGGACCGAGCAGTACTTC
cdr3_aa: CASSRTGTEQYF

v_call: TRBV27
j_call: TRBJ1-1
d_call: NA
clone_size: NA
cdr3_nt: TGTGCCAGCAGTTATCAGGGGTTGACTGAAGCTTTCTTT
cdr3_aa: CASSYQGLTEAFF

v_call: TRBV6-5
j_call: TRBJ2-7
d_call: TRBD1
clone_size: NA
cdr3_nt: TGTGCCAGCAGCTCCCGACAGGGGCCATCCTACGAGCAGTACTTC
cdr3_aa: CASSSRQGPSYEQYF

v_call: TRBV6-6
j_call: TRBJ1-1
d_call: TRBD1
clone_size: few
cdr3_nt: TGTGCCAGCAGTTCTTCAGGGGGAGGCACTGAAGCTTTCTTT
cdr3_aa: CASSSSGGGTEAFF

v_call: TRBV7-9
j_call: TRBJ1-1
d_call: TRBD1
clone_size: NA
cdr3_nt: TGTGCCAGCAGCGGGACAGGGGGCACTGAAGCTTTCTTT
cdr3_aa: CASSGTGGTEAFF

v_call: TRBV29-1
j_call: TRBJ1-2
d_call: TRBD1
clone_size: once
cdr3_nt: TGCAGCGCCGGGACAGGGGATAGTGTAGCTGGCTACACCTTC
cdr3_aa: CSAGTGDSVAGYTF

v_call: TRBV6-1
j_call: TRBJ2-7
d_call: TRBD2
clone_size: NA
cdr3_nt: TGTGCCAGCAGTGAAGGCCTAGCGGATCCCTACGAGCAGTACTTC
cdr3_aa: CASSEGLADPYEQYF

v_call: TRBV5-8
j_call: TRBJ2-4
d_call: NA
clone_size: once
cdr3_nt: TGTGCCAGCACCTGGCGGGTTCGTAAAAACATTCAGTACTTC
cdr3_aa: CASTWRVRKNIQYF

v_call: TRBV27
j_call: TRBJ2-7
d_call: NA
clone_size: NA
cdr3_nt: TGTGCCAGCAGCAGGAAGGATACCTCCTACGAGCAGTACTTC
cdr3_aa: CASSRKDTSYEQYF

v_call: TRBV5-6
j_call: TRBJ1-1
d_call: TRBD1
clone_size: NA
cdr3_nt: TGTGCCAGCAGCTTTGCGCCTCCGGGACAGGAAACTTTCTTT
cdr3_aa: CASSFAPPGQETFF

v_call: TRBV28
j_call: TRBJ2-1
d_call: TRBD2
clone_size: NA
cdr3_nt: TGTGCCAGCAGGACTGGACTAGCGGATTACAATGAGCAGTTCTTC
cdr3_aa: CASRTGLADYNEQFF

v_call: TRBV19
j_call: TRBJ1-5
d_call: TRBD1
clone_size: NA
cdr3_nt: TGTGCCAGTAGTCTTGAGGGGGCTGAGCCCCAGCATTTT
cdr3_aa: CASSLEGAEPQHF

v_call: TRBV18
j_call: TRBJ1-2
d_call: NA
clone_size: NA
cdr3_nt: TGTGCCAGCTCACCGGTGGACAGCTACTATGGCTACACCTTC
cdr3_aa: CASSPVDSYYGYTF

v_call: TRBV2
j_call: TRBJ1-2
d_call: NA
clone_size: few
cdr3_nt: TGTGCCAGCAGTGAAGCGCTTCCTTCTAGGACCTTC
cdr3_aa: CASSEALPSRTF

v_call: TRBV15
j_call: TRBJ2-1
d_call: NA
clone_size: NA
cdr3_nt: TGTGCCACCAGCAGAGGATTCGGGGGCTCCTACAATGAGCAGTTCTTC
cdr3_aa: CATSRGFGGSYNEQFF

v_call: TRBV21-1
j_call: TRBJ2-2
d_call: NA
clone_size: NA
cdr3_nt: TGTGCCAGCAGCCAAACCCCAGGGGACGGGGAGCTGTTTTTT
cdr3_aa: CASSQTPGDGELFF

v_call: TRBV5-1
j_call: TRBJ1-3
d_call: TRBD1
clone_size: NA
cdr3_nt: TGCGCCAGCAGCTGGGGACAGAACTCTGGAAACACCATATATTTT
cdr3_aa: CASSWGQNSGNTIYF